This T cell receptor beta chain is drawn from a study of T cell responses to AZD1222 COVID-19 vaccine. Clones were read by immunoSEQ multiplex PCR, and TCRdb kept only the in-frame ones, dropping some. This sample has about 190,000 clones, with 80% to 90% found just once. Trimming stripped 2 bases from V and 0 bases from J, with 9 bases between. Germline loops: CDR1 SGHTS, CDR2 YDEGEE. This CDR3 contains 15 residues. This clone has a handful of counts. The clonotype was recovered from an adult in good health. The rearrangement uses TRBV5-8 and TRBJ2-4; D is ambiguous. Material: peripheral blood, obtained on day 0 of MenACWY control vaccination. CDR3 region: CASSFSSLAKNIQYF. As DNA, the CDR3 is TGTGCCAGCAGCTTCTCGTCCTTAGCCAAAAACATTCAGTACTTC.